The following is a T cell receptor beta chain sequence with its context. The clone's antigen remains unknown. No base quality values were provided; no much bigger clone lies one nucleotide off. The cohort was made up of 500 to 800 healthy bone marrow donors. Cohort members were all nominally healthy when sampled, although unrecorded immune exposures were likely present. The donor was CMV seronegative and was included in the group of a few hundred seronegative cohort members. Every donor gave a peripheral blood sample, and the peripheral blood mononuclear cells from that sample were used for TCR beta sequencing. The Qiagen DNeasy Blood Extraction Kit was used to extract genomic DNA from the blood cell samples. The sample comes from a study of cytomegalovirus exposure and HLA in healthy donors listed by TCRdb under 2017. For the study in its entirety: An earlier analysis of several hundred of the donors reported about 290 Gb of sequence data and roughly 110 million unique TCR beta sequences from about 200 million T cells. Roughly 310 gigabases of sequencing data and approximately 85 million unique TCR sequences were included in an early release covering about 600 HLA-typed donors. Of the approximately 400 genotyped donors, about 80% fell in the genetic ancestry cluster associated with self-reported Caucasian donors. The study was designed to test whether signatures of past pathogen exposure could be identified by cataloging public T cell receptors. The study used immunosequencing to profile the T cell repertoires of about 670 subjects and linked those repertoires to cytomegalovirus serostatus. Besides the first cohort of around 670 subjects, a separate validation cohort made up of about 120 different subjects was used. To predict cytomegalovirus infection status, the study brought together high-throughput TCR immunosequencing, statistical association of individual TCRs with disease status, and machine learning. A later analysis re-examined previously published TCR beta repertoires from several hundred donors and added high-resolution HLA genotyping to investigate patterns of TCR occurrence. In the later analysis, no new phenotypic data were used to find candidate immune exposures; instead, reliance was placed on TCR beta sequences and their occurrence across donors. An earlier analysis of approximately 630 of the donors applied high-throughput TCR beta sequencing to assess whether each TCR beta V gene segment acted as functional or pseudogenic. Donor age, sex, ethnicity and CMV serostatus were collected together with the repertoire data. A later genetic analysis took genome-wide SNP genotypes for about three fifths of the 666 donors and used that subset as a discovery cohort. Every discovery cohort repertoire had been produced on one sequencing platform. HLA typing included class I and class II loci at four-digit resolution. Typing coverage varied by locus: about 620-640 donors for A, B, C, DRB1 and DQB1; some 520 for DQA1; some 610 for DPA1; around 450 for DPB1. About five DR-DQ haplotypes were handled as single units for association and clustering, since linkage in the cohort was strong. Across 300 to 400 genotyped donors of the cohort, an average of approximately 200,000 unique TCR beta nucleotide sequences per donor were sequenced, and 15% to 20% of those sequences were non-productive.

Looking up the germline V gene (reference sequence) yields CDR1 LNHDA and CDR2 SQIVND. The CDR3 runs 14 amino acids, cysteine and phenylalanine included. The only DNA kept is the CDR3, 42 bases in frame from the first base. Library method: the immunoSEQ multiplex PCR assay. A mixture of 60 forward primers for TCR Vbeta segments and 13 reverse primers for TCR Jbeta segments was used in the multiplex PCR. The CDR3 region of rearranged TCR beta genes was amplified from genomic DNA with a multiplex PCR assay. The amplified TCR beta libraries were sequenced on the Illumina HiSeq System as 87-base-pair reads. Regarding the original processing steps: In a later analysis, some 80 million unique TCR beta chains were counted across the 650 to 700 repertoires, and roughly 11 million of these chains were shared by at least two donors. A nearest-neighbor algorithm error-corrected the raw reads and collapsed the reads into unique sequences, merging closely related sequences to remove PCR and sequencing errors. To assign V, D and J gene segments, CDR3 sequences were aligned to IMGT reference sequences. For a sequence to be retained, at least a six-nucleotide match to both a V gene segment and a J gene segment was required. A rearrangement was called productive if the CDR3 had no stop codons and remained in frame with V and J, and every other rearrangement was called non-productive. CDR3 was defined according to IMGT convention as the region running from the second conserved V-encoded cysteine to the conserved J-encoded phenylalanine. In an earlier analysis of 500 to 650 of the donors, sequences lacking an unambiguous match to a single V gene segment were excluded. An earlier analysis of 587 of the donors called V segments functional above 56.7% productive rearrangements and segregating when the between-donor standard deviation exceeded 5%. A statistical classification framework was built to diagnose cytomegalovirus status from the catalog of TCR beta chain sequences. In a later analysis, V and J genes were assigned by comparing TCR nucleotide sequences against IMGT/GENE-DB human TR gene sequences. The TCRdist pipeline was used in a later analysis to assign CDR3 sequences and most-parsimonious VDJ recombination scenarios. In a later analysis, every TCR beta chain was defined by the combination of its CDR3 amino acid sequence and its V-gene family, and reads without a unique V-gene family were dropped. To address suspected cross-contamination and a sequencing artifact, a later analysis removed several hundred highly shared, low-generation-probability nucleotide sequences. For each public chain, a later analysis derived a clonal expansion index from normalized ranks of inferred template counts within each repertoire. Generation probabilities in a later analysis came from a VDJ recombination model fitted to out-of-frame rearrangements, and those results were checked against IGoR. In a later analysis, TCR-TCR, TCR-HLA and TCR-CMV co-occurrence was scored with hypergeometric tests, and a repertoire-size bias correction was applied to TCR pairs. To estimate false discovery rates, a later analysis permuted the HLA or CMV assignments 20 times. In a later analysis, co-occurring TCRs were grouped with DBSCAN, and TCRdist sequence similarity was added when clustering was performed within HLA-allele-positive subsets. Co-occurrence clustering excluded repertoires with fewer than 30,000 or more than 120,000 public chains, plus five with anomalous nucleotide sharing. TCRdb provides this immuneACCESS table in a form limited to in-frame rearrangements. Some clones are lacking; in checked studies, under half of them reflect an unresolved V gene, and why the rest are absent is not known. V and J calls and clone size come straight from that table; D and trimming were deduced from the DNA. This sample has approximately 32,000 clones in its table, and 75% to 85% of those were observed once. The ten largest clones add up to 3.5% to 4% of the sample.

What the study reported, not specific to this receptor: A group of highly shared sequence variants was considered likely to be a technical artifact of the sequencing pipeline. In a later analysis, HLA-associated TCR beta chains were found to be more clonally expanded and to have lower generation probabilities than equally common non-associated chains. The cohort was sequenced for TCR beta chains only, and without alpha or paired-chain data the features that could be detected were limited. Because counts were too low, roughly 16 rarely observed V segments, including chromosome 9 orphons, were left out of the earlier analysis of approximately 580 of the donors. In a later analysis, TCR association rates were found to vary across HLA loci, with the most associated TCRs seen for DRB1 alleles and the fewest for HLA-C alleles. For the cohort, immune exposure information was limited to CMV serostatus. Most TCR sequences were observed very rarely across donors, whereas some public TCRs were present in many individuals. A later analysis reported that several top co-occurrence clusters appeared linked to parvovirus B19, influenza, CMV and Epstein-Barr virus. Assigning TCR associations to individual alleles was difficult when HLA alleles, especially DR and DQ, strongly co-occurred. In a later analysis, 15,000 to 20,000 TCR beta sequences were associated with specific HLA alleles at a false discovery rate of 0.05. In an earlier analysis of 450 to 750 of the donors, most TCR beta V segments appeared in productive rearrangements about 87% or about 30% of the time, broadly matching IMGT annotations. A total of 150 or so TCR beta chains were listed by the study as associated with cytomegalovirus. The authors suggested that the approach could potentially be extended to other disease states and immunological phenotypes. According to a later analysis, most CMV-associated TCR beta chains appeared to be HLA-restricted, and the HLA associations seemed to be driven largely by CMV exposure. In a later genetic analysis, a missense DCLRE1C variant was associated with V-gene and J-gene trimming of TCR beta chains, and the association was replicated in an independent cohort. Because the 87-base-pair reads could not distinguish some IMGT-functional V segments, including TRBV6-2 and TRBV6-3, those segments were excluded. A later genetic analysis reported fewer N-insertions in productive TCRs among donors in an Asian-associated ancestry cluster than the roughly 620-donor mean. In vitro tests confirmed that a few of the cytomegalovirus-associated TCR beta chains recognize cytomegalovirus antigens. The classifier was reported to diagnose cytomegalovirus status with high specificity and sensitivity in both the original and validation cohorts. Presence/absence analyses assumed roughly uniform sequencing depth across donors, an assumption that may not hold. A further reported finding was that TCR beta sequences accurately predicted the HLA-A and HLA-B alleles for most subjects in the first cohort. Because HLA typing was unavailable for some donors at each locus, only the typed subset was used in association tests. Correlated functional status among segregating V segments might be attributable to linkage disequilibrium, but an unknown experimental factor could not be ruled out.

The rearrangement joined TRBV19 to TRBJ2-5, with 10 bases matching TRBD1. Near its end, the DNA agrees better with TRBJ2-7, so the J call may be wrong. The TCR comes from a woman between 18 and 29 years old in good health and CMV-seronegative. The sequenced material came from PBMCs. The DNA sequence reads TGTGCCAGTCAGAGGACAGGGGGTATATACGAGCAGTACTTC. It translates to CASQRTGGIYEQYF.